The 25 T cell receptor beta chains listed next were all sequenced from one sample in a study of T cell responses to AZD1222 COVID-19 vaccine. The assay was immunoSEQ multiplex PCR, and TCRdb's table has in-frame clones only and misses some. The table has 80,000 or so clones, about nine tenths seen once. The sample in question was peripheral blood, obtained 28 days after the second AZD1222 dose. Receptors originate from an adult who received the AZD1222 COVID-19 vaccine.

The chain joins TRBV10-3 to TRBJ2-2; TRBD1 matches at 7 bases. The CDR3 is made up of 15 amino acids. The ends lost 4 bases at V and 7 bases at J; junction bases unmatched: 9. Germline V lookup: CDR1 ENHRY, CDR2 SYGVKD. The CDR3 here is CAISGLQGKLGELFF. In DNA, the CDR3 is TGTGCCATCAGTGGCCTACAGGGGAAACTCGGGGAGCTGTTTTTT.

The chain links TRBV4-1 to TRBJ2-1; the D is unclear. With 1 base removed from V and 6 bases from J, the gap between germline ends came to 10 bases. This CDR3 contains 14 residues. The V gene's germline CDR1 is MGHRA and CDR2 YSYEKL. CDR3 protein: CASSQVGWFNEQFF. The CDR3 region has the DNA TGCGCCAGCAGCCAAGTCGGATGGTTCAATGAGCAGTTCTTC.

The chain combines TRBV7-3 with TRBJ1-5; D remains unclear. This CDR3 is 12 amino acids long. V was trimmed by 9 bases and J by 0 bases, leaving 6 bases between them. Germline V gene data show CDR1 as SGHTA and CDR2 as FQGTGA. In nucleotides, the CDR3 is TGTGCCAGTGGGTATAGCAATCAGCCCCAGCATTTT. Translated, it gives CASGYSNQPQHF.

The chain uses TRBV19 and TRBJ1-1; D gene unclear. The CDR3 has 11 amino acids. The germline gives CDR1 LNHDA, CDR2 SQIVND (reference sequence). Trimming left V 5 bases short and J 3 bases short, with 4 bases between. The CDR3 DNA reads as TGTGCCAGTAGTCCGGACACTGAAGCTTTCTTT. It is translated as CASSPDTEAFF.

The chain uses TRBV27 and TRBJ2-1; 11 bases map to TRBD1. The CDR3 runs to 17 residues. The V segment lost 5 bases and the J segment 3 bases; nucleotides outside the gene matches: 9. Germline CDR1 MNHEY, CDR2 SMNVEV (reference sequence). CDR3 DNA: TGTGCCAGCAGTCGCGGGACAGGGGGGACAAACTACAATGAGCAGTTCTTC. Translation gives CASSRGTGGTNYNEQFF.

The J gene is TRBJ2-2, the V gene TRBV25-1; D may be TRBD1 (7 bases). The germline CDR1 and CDR2 sequences are MGHDK and SYGVNS. CDR3 length: 15 amino acids. The V end was cut by 3 bases, the J end by 3 bases, with 11 bases between. The CDR3 DNA is TGTGCCAGCAGTGATGGCAGGGGGGACACCGGGGAGCTGTTTTTT. Translated, it gives CASSDGRGDTGELFF.

The CDR3 loop reads CASSLVGEEGGYTF. The CDR3 DNA reads TGTGCCAGCAGCTTAGTGGGCGAGGAGGGTGGCTACACCTTC. This chain links TRBV7-9 with TRBJ1-2; no reliable D call. The CDR3 sequence is 14 residues long. The germline V and J ends were trimmed by 1 base and 7 bases, with 13 bases remaining between them. Germline V lookup: CDR1 SEHNR, CDR2 FQNEAQ (reference sequence).

This clone was observed a single time. CDR3: CASSEPSGAHNEQFF. For the CDR3, the DNA is TGTGCCAGCAGTGAACCTAGCGGGGCCCACAATGAGCAGTTCTTC. The V call is TRBV25-1, the J call TRBJ2-1; TRBD2 matches at 9 bases. Germline V gene sequence: CDR1 MGHDK, CDR2 SYGVNS. The V segment lost 2 bases and the J segment 5 bases; nucleotides outside the gene matches: 4. There are 15 residues in the CDR3.

This chain connects TRBV6-5 to TRBJ1-2, with D possibly matching TRBD1 (5 bases). This CDR3 is built from 14 residues. The V end lost 10 bases, the J end lost 2 bases, and 17 bases lay between the germline ends. The germline V gene encodes CDR1 MNHEY and CDR2 SVGAGI. The CDR3 here is CATWDPIYNYGYTF. CDR3 DNA sequence: TGTGCCACCTGGGACCCGATCTACAACTATGGCTACACCTTC.

V and J are TRBV5-6 and TRBJ2-4, with D perhaps matching TRBD1 or TRBD2 (5 bases each). Germline lookup yields CDR1 SGHDT and CDR2 YYEEEE. V lost 0 bases, J lost 0 bases, and 7 bases lay in between. This CDR3 has 15 residues. CDR3 sequence reads: CASSLEGRAKNIQYF. The CDR3 coding sequence is TGTGCCAGCAGCTTGGAGGGGAGAGCCAAAAACATTCAGTACTTC.

The chain carries TRBV4-1 and TRBJ2-7; either TRBD1 or TRBD2 may fit D (5 bases each). Trimming took off 0 bases at V and 6 bases at J, with 15 bases between the two ends. The germline CDR1 and CDR2 sequences are MGHRA and YSYEKL. The CDR3 contains 15 residues. CDR3 residues: CASSQEFLTGREQYF. The CDR3 DNA follows: TGCGCCAGCAGCCAAGAGTTCTTGACGGGGCGCGAGCAGTACTTC.

V and J are TRBV12-3 or TRBV12-4 and TRBJ1-5, with D maybe TRBD1 (5 bases). With 2 bases removed from V and 8 bases from J, the gap between germline ends came to 7 bases. This CDR3 is built from 12 residues. The CDR3 DNA is TGTGCCAGCAGTTTACCCAGGGAGCCCCAGCATTTT. Protein sequence: CASSLPREPQHF.

This chain links TRBV3-1 (or the pseudogene TRBV3-2) with TRBJ1-2; 8 nucleotides line up with TRBD1. This CDR3 contains 15 residues. CDR1 is LGHDT, CDR2 YNNKEL, per germline (reference sequence). Trimming at V came to 4 bases and at J to 3 bases, leaving 7 bases not matched to a gene. CDR3 loop: CASSRADRGDYGYTF. The CDR3 DNA follows: TGTGCCAGCAGCCGAGCCGACAGGGGCGACTATGGCTACACCTTC.

The chain couples TRBV7-3 to TRBJ2-5; 7 bases are a match to TRBD1. The CDR3 is 14 residues long. The germline CDR1 and CDR2 sequences are SGHTA and FQGTGA. V was pared by 5 bases and J by 4 bases, with 7 bases of the junction left unmatched. The CDR3 sequence: CASSPMGQRETQYF. In DNA, the CDR3 is TGTGCCAGCAGCCCGATGGGACAGCGAGAGACCCAGTACTTC.

The CDR3 DNA is TGCGCCAGCAGCCTTAATCGGGGGGGTGAGCAGTTCTTC. Its protein is CASSLNRGGEQFF. The chain recombines TRBV4-1 with TRBJ2-1; 8 bases agree with TRBD2. With V trimmed by 4 bases and J by 9 bases, 5 bases remained unmatched. CDR1 and CDR2 from the germline V gene are MGHRA and YSYEKL. This CDR3 is built from 13 residues.

The sample holds a few counts of this clone. This same CDR3 is encoded by further DNA sequences in the sample. The DNA for the CDR3 is TGTGCCAGCTCACCACAGCCAGGAGAGGGCGAGCAGTACTTC. It is translated as CASSPQPGEGEQYF. This chain uses TRBV18 with TRBJ2-7; D may be TRBD2 (5 bases). This CDR3 contains 14 residues. Between the trimmed V and J ends, which lost 1 base and 6 bases, there was a span of 13 bases. The germline CDR1 and CDR2 sequences are KGHSH and LQKENI.

The chain has TRBV7-3 and TRBJ2-7; D is ambiguous. Between the trimmed V and J ends, which lost 6 bases and 5 bases, there was a span of 11 bases. Germline CDR1 SGHTA, CDR2 FQGTGA. The CDR3 covers 12 residues. The CDR3 DNA sequence: TGTGCCAGCAGGGGGAACCCCAACGAGCAGTACTTC. This codes for CASRGNPNEQYF.

The chain employs TRBV2 and TRBJ2-3; the match to TRBD2 covers 11 bases. The CDR3 runs 16 residues. V was pared by 10 bases and J by 0 bases, with 9 bases of the junction left unmatched. The germline gives CDR1 SNHLY, CDR2 FYNNEI. The DNA of the CDR3 is TGTGCCACCTCCTATGGACTAGCGGGTAGCACAGATACGCAGTATTTT. Amino acid sequence: CATSYGLAGSTDTQYF.

V and J are TRBV6-6 and TRBJ2-1; 7 bases fit TRBD1. The trim removed 3 bases at V and 2 bases at J, leaving 4 bases unmatched. There are 15 residues in the CDR3. CDR1 is MNHNY, CDR2 SVGAGI, per germline (reference sequence). The CDR3 DNA follows: TGTGCCAGCAGTTATGGCCAGGGGGCCTACAATGAGCAGTTCTTC. Residues: CASSYGQGAYNEQFF.

The V gene is TRBV2, the J gene TRBJ1-6, with a possible D match to TRBD1 (5 bases). Germline assignment: CDR1 SNHLY and CDR2 FYNNEI. This CDR3 spans 11 amino acids. V lost 8 bases and J 13 bases, leaving 12 bases between the germline ends. The chain's CDR3 is CASGGGSPLHF. The CDR3 DNA sequence: TGTGCCAGCGGGGGGGGGAGTCCCCTCCACTTT. The full variable domain, completed using reference TRBV2 and TRBJ1-6, is EPEVTQTPSHQVTQMGQEVILRCVPISNHLYFYWYRQILGQKVEFLVSFYNNEISEKSEIFDDQFSVERPDGSNFTLKIRSTKLEDSAMYFCASGGGSPLHFGNGTRLTVT.

This chain joins TRBV24-1 and TRBJ2-7; the match to TRBD2 covers 10 bases. CDR1 is KGHDR, CDR2 SFDVKD, per germline. With 3 bases clipped from V and 3 bases from J, the junction kept 4 bases outside the gene matches. The CDR3 loop spans 15 amino acids. The DNA for the CDR3 is TGTGCCACCAGTGATCCACGGACTAGCGGCTACGAGCAGTACTTC. Its translation: CATSDPRTSGYEQYF.

The chain has TRBV27 and TRBJ1-3; 12 bases are shared with TRBD1. The trim removed 6 bases at V and 4 bases at J, leaving 10 bases unmatched. Germline lookup yields CDR1 MNHEY and CDR2 SMNVEV (reference sequence). The CDR3 length is 17 residues. CDR3 sequence reads: CASRGLAGQGAGNTIYF. The CDR3 nucleotides are TGTGCCAGCAGGGGACTCGCGGGACAGGGGGCGGGAAACACCATATATTTT.

V is TRBV4-2 and J is TRBJ2-7; 8 nucleotides match TRBD2. The CDR3 has 15 residues. Trimming removed 3 bases from V and 4 bases from J; junction bases left unmatched: 8. Germline V gene data show CDR1 as LGHNA and CDR2 as YNFKEQ. The CDR3: CASSHGAGELYEQYF. The DNA of the CDR3 is TGTGCCAGCAGCCACGGAGCGGGAGAATTGTACGAGCAGTACTTC.

The chain has TRBV4-3 and TRBJ1-2; D is perhaps TRBD1 (5 bases). This CDR3 has 16 amino acids. Trimming took off 0 bases at V and 6 bases at J, with 17 bases between the two ends. Germline CDR1 LGHNA, CDR2 YSLEER. The CDR3 reads CASSQDERPGRHGYTF. CDR3 DNA sequence: TGCGCCAGCAGCCAAGATGAACGCCCAGGGAGGCATGGCTACACCTTC.

The gene calls are TRBV10-3 and TRBJ1-4; D is ambiguous. V was trimmed by 2 bases and J by 5 bases, leaving 6 bases between them. Germline V gives CDR1 ENHRY, CDR2 SYGVKD. This CDR3 contains 13 residues. The CDR3 loop reads CAISEAQNEKLFF. The CDR3 DNA is TGTGCCATCAGTGAGGCTCAAAATGAAAAACTGTTTTTT.